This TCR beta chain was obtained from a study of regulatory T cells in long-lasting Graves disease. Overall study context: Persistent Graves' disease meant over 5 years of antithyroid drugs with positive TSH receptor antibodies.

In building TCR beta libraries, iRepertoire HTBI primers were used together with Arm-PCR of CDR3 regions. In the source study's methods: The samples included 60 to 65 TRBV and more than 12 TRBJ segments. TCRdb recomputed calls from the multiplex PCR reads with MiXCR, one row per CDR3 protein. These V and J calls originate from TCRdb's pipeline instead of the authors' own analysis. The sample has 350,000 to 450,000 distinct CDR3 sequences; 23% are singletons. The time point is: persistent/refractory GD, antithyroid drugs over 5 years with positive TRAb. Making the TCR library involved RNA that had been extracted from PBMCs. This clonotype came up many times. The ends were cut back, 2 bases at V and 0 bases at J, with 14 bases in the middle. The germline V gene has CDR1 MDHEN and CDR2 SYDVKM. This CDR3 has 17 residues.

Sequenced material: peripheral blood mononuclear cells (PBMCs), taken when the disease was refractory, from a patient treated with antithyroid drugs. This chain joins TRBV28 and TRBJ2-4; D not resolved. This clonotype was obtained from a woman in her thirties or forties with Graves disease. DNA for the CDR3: TGTGCCAGCAGTTTACCCGGCCCGGTATTAGCCAAAAACATTCAGTACTTC. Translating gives CASSLPGPVLAKNIQYF.